The source of this T cell receptor (beta chain) is a study of T cell clonotyping in hematopoietic cell transplantation. Across the study: Recipients' pretransplant samples followed cytoreduction.

Profiled with immunoSEQ multiplex PCR; TCRdb holds only in-frame clones, not every one. The sample consists of some 76,000 clones, about 96% of them appearing once. Time point denoted: recipient sample about 28 days before transplant, after cytoreduction. The sequencing used peripheral blood mononuclear cells, collected before stem cell transplant. This receptor was taken from a woman aged 45-60 years with acute myeloid leukemia. Some clones in this sample may be carry-over from other donors' samples.

The CDR3 sequence is CASSPSSGQAFF. The DNA for the CDR3 is TGTGCCAGCAGCCCCTCTTCGGGACAGGCTTTTTTT. The chain combines TRBV7-9 with TRBJ1-4, with 8 bases identical to TRBD1. Germline V gene lookup returns CDR1 SEHNR and CDR2 FQNEAQ (reference sequence). J was trimmed by 17 bases and V by 5 bases; bases with no gene match: 10. The CDR3 contains 12 residues.